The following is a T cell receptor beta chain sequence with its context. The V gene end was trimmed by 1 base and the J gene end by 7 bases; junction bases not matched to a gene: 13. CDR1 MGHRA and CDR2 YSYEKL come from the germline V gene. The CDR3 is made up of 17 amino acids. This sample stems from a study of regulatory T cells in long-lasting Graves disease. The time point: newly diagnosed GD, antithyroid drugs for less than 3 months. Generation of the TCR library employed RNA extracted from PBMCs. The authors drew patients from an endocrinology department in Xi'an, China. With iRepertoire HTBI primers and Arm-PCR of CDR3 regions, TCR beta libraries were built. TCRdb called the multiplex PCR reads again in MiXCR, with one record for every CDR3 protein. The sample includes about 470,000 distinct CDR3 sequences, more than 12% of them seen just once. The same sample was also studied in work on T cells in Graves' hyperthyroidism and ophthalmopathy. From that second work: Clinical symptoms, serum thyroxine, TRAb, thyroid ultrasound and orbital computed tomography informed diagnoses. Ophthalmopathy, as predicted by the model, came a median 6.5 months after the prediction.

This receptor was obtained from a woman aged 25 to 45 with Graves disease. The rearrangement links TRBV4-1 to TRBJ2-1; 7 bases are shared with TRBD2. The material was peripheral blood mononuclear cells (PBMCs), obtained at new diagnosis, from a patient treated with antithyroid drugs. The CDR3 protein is CASSQGPRGEGGNEQFF. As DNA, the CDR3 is TGCGCCAGCAGCCAAGGCCCCCGGGGGGAGGGAGGGAATGAGCAGTTCTTC.